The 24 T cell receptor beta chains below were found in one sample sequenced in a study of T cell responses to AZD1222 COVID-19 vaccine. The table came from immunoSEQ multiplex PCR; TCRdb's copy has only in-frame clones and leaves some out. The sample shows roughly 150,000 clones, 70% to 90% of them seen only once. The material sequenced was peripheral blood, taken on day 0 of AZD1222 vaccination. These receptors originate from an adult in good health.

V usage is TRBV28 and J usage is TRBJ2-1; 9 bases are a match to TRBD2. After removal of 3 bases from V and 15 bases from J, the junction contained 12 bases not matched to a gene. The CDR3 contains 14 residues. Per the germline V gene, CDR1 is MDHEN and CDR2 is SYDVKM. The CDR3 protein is CASSFDGSGRGRFF. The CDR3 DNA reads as TGTGCCAGCAGTTTTGACGGTAGCGGGAGAGGGCGGTTCTTC.

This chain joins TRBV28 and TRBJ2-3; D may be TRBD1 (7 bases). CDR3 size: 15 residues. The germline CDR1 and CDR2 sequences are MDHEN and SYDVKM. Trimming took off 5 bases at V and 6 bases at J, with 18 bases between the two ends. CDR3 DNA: TGTGCCAGCAGTACCAGACGGGGGACAGCGGATACGCAGTATTTT. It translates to CASSTRRGTADTQYF.

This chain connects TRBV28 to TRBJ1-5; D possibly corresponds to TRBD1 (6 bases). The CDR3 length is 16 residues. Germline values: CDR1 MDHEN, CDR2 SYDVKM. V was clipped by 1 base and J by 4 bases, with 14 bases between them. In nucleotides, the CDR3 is TGTGCCAGCAGTTTATTACGGGCTCAGGGGAATCAGCCCCAGCATTTT. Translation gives CASSLLRAQGNQPQHF.

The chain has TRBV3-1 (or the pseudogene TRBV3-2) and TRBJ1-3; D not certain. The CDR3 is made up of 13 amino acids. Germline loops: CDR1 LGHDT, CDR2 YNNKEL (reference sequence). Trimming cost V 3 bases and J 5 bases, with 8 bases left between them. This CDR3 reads CASSHGGRNTIYF. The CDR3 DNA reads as TGTGCCAGCAGCCATGGCGGACGAAACACCATATATTTT.

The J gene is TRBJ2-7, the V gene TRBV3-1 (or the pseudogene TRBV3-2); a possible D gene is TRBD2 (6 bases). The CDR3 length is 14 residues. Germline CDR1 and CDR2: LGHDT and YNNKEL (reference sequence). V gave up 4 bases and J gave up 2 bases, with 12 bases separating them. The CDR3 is CASSRVSGTYEQYF. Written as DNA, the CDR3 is TGTGCCAGCAGCCGCGTTAGCGGTACCTACGAGCAGTACTTC.

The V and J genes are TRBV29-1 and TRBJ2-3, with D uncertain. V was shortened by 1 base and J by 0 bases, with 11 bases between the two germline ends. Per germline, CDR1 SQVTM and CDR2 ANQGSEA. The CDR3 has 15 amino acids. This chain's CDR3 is CSVEGRRSSTDTQYF. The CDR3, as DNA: TGCAGCGTTGAAGGACGGAGAAGTAGCACAGATACGCAGTATTTT.

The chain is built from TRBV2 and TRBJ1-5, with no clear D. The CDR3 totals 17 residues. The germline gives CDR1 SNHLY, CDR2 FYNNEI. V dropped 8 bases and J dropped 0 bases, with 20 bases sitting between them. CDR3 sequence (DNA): TGTGCCAGCGGGAAGTACGATTATCTATATAGCAATCAGCCCCAGCATTTT. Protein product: CASGKYDYLYSNQPQHF. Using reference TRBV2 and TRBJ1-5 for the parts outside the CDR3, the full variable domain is EPEVTQTPSHQVTQMGQEVILRCVPISNHLYFYWYRQILGQKVEFLVSFYNNEISEKSEIFDDQFSVERPDGSNFTLKIRSTKLEDSAMYFCASGKYDYLYSNQPQHFGDGTRLSIL.

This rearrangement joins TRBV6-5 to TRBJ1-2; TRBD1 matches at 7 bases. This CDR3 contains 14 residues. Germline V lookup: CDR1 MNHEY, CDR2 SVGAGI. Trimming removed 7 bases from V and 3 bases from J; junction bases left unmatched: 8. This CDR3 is CASNQDRADYGYTF. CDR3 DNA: TGTGCCAGCAATCAAGACAGGGCTGACTATGGCTACACCTTC.

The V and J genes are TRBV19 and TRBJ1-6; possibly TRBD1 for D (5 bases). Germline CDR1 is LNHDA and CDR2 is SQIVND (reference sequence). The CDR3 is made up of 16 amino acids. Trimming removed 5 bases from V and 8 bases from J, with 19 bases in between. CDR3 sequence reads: CASSPRGRDQYSPLHF. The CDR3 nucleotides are TGTGCCAGTAGTCCCCGGGGAAGGGACCAGTATTCACCCCTCCACTTT.

The CDR3 nucleotides read TGTGCCAGCAGCCTTACAGGGATCGTGGCCGGGGAGCTGTTTTTT. This encodes CASSLTGIVAGELFF. The chain couples TRBV7-9 to TRBJ2-2; weak D call: TRBD1 (6 bases). Looked up from germline, CDR1 is SEHNR and CDR2 is FQNEAQ (reference sequence). This CDR3 contains 15 residues. The germline V and J ends were trimmed by 5 bases and 6 bases, with 16 bases remaining between them.

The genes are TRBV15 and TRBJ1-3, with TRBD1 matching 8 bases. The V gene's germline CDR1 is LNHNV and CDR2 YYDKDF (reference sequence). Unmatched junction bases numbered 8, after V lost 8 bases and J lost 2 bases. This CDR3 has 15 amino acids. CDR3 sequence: CATRPAGGAGNTIYF. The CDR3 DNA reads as TGTGCCACCCGCCCCGCAGGGGGCGCTGGAAACACCATATATTTT.

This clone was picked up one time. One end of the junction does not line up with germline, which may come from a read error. The CDR3 nucleotides read TGTGCCATCAGGAGGGACAGTGCTCATTCACCCCCCCACTTT. Protein product: CAIRRDSAHSPPHF. The V and J genes are TRBV10-3 and TRBJ1-6; 7 bases are a match to TRBD1. The germline V gene has CDR1 ENHRY and CDR2 SYGVKD. This CDR3 has 14 residues.

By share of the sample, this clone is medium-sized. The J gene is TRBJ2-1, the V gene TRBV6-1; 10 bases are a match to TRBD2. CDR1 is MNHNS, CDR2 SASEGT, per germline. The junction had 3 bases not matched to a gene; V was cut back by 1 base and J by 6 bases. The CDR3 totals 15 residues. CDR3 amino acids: CASSEEAGGSNEQFF. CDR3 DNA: TGTGCCAGCAGTGAAGAAGCGGGAGGGAGCAATGAGCAGTTCTTC.

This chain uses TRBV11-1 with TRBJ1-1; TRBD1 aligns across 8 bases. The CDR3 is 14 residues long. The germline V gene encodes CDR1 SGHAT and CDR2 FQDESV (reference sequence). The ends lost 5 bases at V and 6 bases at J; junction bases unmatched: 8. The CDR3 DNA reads TGTGCCAGCAGCCGACAGGGGAGAAGGGCTGAAGCTTTCTTT. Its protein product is CASSRQGRRAEAFF.

This CDR3 reads CASSLSGSTDTQYF. The CDR3, as DNA: TGTGCCAGCAGCTTAAGCGGGAGCACAGATACGCAGTATTTT. The genes are TRBV7-7 and TRBJ2-3; TRBD2 is a possible D gene (6 bases). V lost 2 bases to trimming and J lost 0 bases, with 6 bases between them. The CDR3 has 14 amino acids. Per germline, CDR1 SSHAT and CDR2 FNYEAQ (reference sequence).

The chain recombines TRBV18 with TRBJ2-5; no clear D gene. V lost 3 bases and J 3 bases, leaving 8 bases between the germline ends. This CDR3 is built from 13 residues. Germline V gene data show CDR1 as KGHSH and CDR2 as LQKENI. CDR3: CASSPAVKETQYF. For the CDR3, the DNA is TGTGCCAGCTCACCCGCGGTGAAAGAGACCCAGTACTTC.

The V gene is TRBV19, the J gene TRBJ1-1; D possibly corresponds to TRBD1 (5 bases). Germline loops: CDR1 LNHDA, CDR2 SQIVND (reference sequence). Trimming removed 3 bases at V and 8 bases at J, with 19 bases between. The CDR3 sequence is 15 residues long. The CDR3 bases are TGTGCCAGTAGTATCTCTTGGACAAAGAGCTCCGAAGCTTTCTTT. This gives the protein CASSISWTKSSEAFF.

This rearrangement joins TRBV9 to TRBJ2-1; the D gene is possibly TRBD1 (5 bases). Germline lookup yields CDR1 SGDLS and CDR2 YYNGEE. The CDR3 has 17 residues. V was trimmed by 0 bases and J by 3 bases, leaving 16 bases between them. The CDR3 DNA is TGTGCCAGCAGCGTAGGGTCAGGGTCAGCCAACTACAATGAGCAGTTCTTC. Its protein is CASSVGSGSANYNEQFF.

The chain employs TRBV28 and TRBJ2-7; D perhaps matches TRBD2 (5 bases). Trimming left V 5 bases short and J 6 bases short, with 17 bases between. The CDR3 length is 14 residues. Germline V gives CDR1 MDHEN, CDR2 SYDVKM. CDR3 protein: CASSPTAREREQYF. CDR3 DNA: TGTGCCAGCAGTCCGACTGCGAGGGAACGCGAGCAGTACTTC. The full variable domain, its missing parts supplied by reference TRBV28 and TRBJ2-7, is DVKVTQSSRYLVKRTGEKVFLECVQDMDHENMFWYRQDPGLGLRLIYFSYDVKMKEKGDIPEGYSVSREKKERFSLILESASTNQTSMYLCASSPTAREREQYFGPGTRLTVT.

CDR3 in amino acids: CASSLVSSVGEQFF. The CDR3 DNA reads TGTGCCAGCAGCTTGGTGTCTAGCGTAGGGGAGCAGTTCTTC. V usage is TRBV7-2 and J usage is TRBJ2-1; D is perhaps TRBD2 (6 bases). This CDR3 contains 14 residues. Deletions cut 3 bases from V and 10 bases from J, with 16 bases between. Germline V gene data show CDR1 as SGHTA and CDR2 as FQGNSA.

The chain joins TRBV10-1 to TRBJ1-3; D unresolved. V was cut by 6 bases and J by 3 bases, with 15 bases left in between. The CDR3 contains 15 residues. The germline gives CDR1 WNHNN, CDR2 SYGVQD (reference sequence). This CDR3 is CASSWTKLRGNTIYF. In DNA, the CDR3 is TGCGCCAGCAGCTGGACCAAACTTCGTGGAAACACCATATATTTT.

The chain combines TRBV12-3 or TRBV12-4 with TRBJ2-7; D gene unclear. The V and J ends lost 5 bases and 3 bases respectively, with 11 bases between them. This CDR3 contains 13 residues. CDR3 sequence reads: CASSPDGRYEQYF. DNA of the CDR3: TGTGCCAGCAGTCCCGACGGTCGCTACGAGCAGTACTTC.

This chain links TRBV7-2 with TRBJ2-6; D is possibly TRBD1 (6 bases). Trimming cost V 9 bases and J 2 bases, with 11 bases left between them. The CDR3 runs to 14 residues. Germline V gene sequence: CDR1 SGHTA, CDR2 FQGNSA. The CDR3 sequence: CASQQGTGANVLTF. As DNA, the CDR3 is TGTGCCAGTCAACAGGGAACTGGGGCCAACGTCCTGACTTTC. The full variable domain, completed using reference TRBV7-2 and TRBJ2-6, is GAGVSQSPSNKVTEKGKDVELRCDPISGHTALYWYRQSLGQGLEFLIYFQGNSAPDKSGLPSDRFSAERTGGSVSTLTIQRTQQEDSAVYLCASQQGTGANVLTFGAGSRLTVL.

CDR3 nucleotides: TGTGCCAGCAGCTCATGGGAGACCCCCCTCCACTTT. The encoded protein is CASSSWETPLHF. This sequence joins TRBV28 and TRBJ1-6; D is uncertain. CDR1 is MDHEN, CDR2 SYDVKM, per germline. Trimming took 6 bases from V and 13 from J, leaving 13 bases between them. The CDR3 extends over 12 amino acids.